This T cell receptor (beta chain) originates from a study of CDR3 diversity in severe acne. V lost 0 bases and J lost 5; bases outside the gene matches: 5. Germline loops: CDR1 DFQATT, CDR2 SNEGSKA (reference sequence). The CDR3 runs 16 residues. TCRdb used MiXCR to reprocess the PCR reads, holding one entry per CDR3 protein. The sample contains under 100,000 distinct CDR3 sequences, approximately 52% of which appear only once. This TCR derives from a male donor in good health, serving as a control. Sequenced input: blood. V and J are TRBV20-1 and TRBJ2-3, with 13 bases that match TRBD2. In nucleotides, the CDR3 is TGCAGTGCTAGAGATACCGGACTAGCGGGGGTAGATACGCAGTATTTT. Translated, it gives CSARDTGLAGVDTQYF.